This T cell receptor (beta chain) stems from a study of cytomegalovirus exposure and HLA in healthy donors. Study summary: The early release's HLA-typed donors yielded 65 million to 85 million unique TCRs. Study-wide points: A previous analysis found most TCR beta V segments productive roughly 87% or roughly 30% of the time.

This CDR3 spans 13 amino acids. Germline values: CDR1 SEHNR, CDR2 FQNEAQ (reference sequence). The V end was cut by 5 bases, the J end by 2 bases, with 9 bases between. This clone has more than one count but fewer than ten. Antigen specificity is unknown. In the PCR, 60 Vbeta and 13 Jbeta primers were used. The method was immunoSEQ multiplex PCR; TCRdb's version includes in-frame clones alone and lacks a portion of them. In the table there are 100,000 to 150,000 clones, roughly a sixth of which are singletons. The TCR was taken from a female donor in good health and CMV-seropositive. The chain couples TRBV7-9 to TRBJ1-2; D not resolved. Material for sequencing was PBMCs. This CDR3 reads CASSPTQNYGYTF. The CDR3 DNA sequence: TGTGCCAGCAGCCCCACACAGAACTATGGCTACACCTTC.